The text below deals with one T cell receptor beta chain. Its antigen is currently unknown. Trimming shortened V by 5 bases and J by 11 bases, and 12 bases separated the two germline ends. This CDR3 is built from 11 residues. From germline, CDR1 is SGHVS and CDR2 FQNEAQ. The record originates from a study of T cell responses to AZD1222 COVID-19 vaccine. Findings and limits, study-wide: Across the whole spike, CD4 TCRs peaked at regions 160-218 and 743-854. Repertoires were obtained only post-peak T cell response. Baseline serostatus was positive in only a handful of AZD1222 recipients.

Only in-frame clones appear in the TCRdb table, and some are missing; sequencing was by immunoSEQ multiplex PCR. The profile shows some 110,000 clones, 92% of them singletons. This TCR derives from an adult in good health. V gene TRBV7-8 combines with J gene TRBJ1-1, with D maybe TRBD1 (5 bases). The source material was peripheral blood, sampled on day 0 of AZD1222 vaccination. CDR3 coding DNA: TGTGCCAGCAGCCGCCTGGGGGGTGCTTTCTTT. This gives the protein CASSRLGGAFF.